Listed below are T cell receptor beta chains from one sample, sequenced in a study of T cells expressing NK-cell markers. TCRdb reanalyzed the 5' RACE reads, giving one entry per CDR3 protein sequence and no DNA. The sample includes about 260,000 distinct CDR3 sequences. The sequencing input was blood T cells: a sorted CD56 or NKG2C T cell subset, CD4+ or CD8+ T cells, or bulk PBMC T cells (not recorded which). The source is a woman aged 18 to 75 in good health. Each CDR3 is given with its conserved first and last residue. Each record gives: CDR3 protein, J gene, V gene.

CDR3: CASSIAGSGYNEQFF
J: TRBJ2-1
V: TRBV19

CDR3: CASSLPRGRNEKLFF
J: TRBJ1-4
V: TRBV5-6

CDR3: CSARAGTGQTEAFF
J: TRBJ1-1
V: TRBV20-1

CDR3: CASSLAGLSTSYNSPLHF
J: TRBJ1-6
V: TRBV5-1

CDR3: CASSQDWAGDHQETQYF
J: TRBJ2-5
V: TRBV4-3

CDR3: CASSLVGRATDTQYF
J: TRBJ2-3
V: TRBV11-2

CDR3: CASPSCGTTEAFF
J: TRBJ1-1
V: TRBV10-1

CDR3: CASRDRTMGTGELFF
J: TRBJ2-2
V: TRBV10-1

CDR3: CASKDRGGTDTQYF
J: TRBJ2-3
V: TRBV19

CDR3: CASSLELGATVTEAFF
J: TRBJ1-1
V: TRBV5-6

CDR3: CASHPRGRPDTQYF
J: TRBJ2-3
V: TRBV19

CDR3: CSARDQGRGILHEQYF
J: TRBJ2-7
V: TRBV20-1

CDR3: CAISPDRDLGEQFF
J: TRBJ2-1
V: TRBV10-3

CDR3: CASSERGGDNEQFF
J: TRBJ2-1
V: TRBV3-1

CDR3: CASSLTGDSYEQFF
J: TRBJ2-1
V: TRBV5-1

CDR3: CASSLGTPGSEKLFF
J: TRBJ1-4
V: TRBV7-9

CDR3: CASSEGQLNEQFF
J: TRBJ2-1
V: TRBV5-5

CDR3: CASSRLGGADTQYF
J: TRBJ2-3
V: TRBV12-3/TRBV12-4

CDR3: CSVGAPATDTQYF
J: TRBJ2-3
V: TRBV29-1

CDR3: CSARRESGRGNEQFF
J: TRBJ2-1
V: TRBV20-1

CDR3: CASSVGLWTEAFF
J: TRBJ1-1
V: TRBV9

CDR3: CASTAGYEQYF
J: TRBJ2-7
V: TRBV28

CDR3: CASSQGGTGNTEAFF
J: TRBJ1-1
V: TRBV3-1

CDR3: CASSLWDSRSGNTIYF
J: TRBJ1-3
V: TRBV7-9

CDR3: CASSFLVAGGKETQYF
J: TRBJ2-5
V: TRBV7-2

CDR3: CATGTSGRADEQFF
J: TRBJ2-1
V: TRBV19

CDR3: CSVSRGAASYNEQFF
J: TRBJ2-1
V: TRBV29-1

CDR3: CSVKTGTRETQYF
J: TRBJ2-5
V: TRBV29-1

CDR3: CSARASTVGYNSPLHF
J: TRBJ1-6
V: TRBV20-1

CDR3: CASSPRQSYGYTF
J: TRBJ1-2
V: TRBV7-2

CDR3: CASSPRLGSSYEQYF
J: TRBJ2-7
V: TRBV4-2

CDR3: CASSYETSGNTIYF
J: TRBJ1-3
V: TRBV6-5

CDR3: CASTNSIAGGPPQYF
J: TRBJ2-3
V: TRBV6-2/TRBV6-3

CDR3: CSASERMSGANVLTF
J: TRBJ2-6
V: TRBV20-1

CDR3: CSARADRGVGGYTF
J: TRBJ1-2
V: TRBV20-1

CDR3: CASSRTGQGIEKLFF
J: TRBJ1-4
V: TRBV12-3/TRBV12-4

CDR3: CASSRTGVNTEAFF
J: TRBJ1-1
V: TRBV9

CDR3: CASSPRTGTGQETQYF
J: TRBJ2-5
V: TRBV5-1

CDR3: CASRANSGSSYNEQFF
J: TRBJ2-1
V: TRBV2

CDR3: CSAWTSGNEQFF
J: TRBJ2-1
V: TRBV20-1

CDR3: CSATRGMGYNEQFF
J: TRBJ2-1
V: TRBV20-1

CDR3: CASSLGLGIDEQFF
J: TRBJ2-1
V: TRBV5-1

CDR3: CASSPTSAREETQYF
J: TRBJ2-5
V: TRBV7-2

CDR3: CASSQVDEQYF
J: TRBJ2-7
V: TRBV4-2

CDR3: CASSPRAATMNTEAFF
J: TRBJ1-1
V: TRBV18

CDR3: CASKGLAGSNTGELFF
J: TRBJ2-2
V: TRBV5-1

CDR3: CASSLVSGTYNEQFF
J: TRBJ2-1
V: TRBV5-1

CDR3: CASSHRSGSTDTQYF
J: TRBJ2-3
V: TRBV12-3/TRBV12-4

CDR3: CASSQVGGNNQPQHF
J: TRBJ1-5
V: TRBV4-3

CDR3: CSALGGLAGSGELFF
J: TRBJ2-2
V: TRBV20-1

CDR3: CASSYLGGVDTQYF
J: TRBJ2-3
V: TRBV27

CDR3: CASSLGGGQGGYGYTF
J: TRBJ1-2
V: TRBV7-2

CDR3: CASSQGSHSYNEQFF
J: TRBJ2-1
V: TRBV4-3

CDR3: CASSQERLAGPKNIQYF
J: TRBJ2-4
V: TRBV11-2